The 28 T cell receptor beta chains listed next were all sequenced from one sample in a study of blood T cells in healthy people across ages. The second PCR ran roughly 6 to 11 cycles with a sample-barcoded 5' primer and J-beta primers. One entry per CDR3 protein results from TCRdb running MiXCR on the 5' RACE reads. The repertoire holds approximately 800,000 distinct CDR3 sequences, around half seen once, with approximately 40% in the top ten. Material for sequencing was blood. Source of these receptors: a man older than 75 in good health.

This clonotype was seen only a few times. The chain links TRBV7-9 to TRBJ2-1, with TRBD1 matching 8 bases. CDR1 SEHNR and CDR2 FQNEAQ come from the germline V gene (reference sequence). This CDR3 contains 12 residues. With 5 bases clipped from V and 15 bases from J, the junction kept 9 bases outside the gene matches. CDR3 amino acids: CASSPPATGGFF. CDR3 bases: TGTGCCAGCAGCCCGCCTGCAACAGGGGGGTTCTTC.

The genes are TRBV24-1 and TRBJ2-1; D perhaps matches TRBD2 (6 bases). The germline V and J ends were trimmed by 0 bases and 5 bases, with 10 bases remaining between them. Germline lookup yields CDR1 KGHDR and CDR2 SFDVKD. The CDR3 has 15 residues. The CDR3 DNA follows: TGTGCCACCAGTGATTTGCGGCGGGATGACAATGAGCAGTTCTTC. Amino acids: CATSDLRRDDNEQFF.

The rearrangement uses TRBV3-1 and TRBJ2-3, with 10 bases lining up with TRBD2. After removal of 5 bases from V and 14 bases from J, the junction contained 19 bases not matched to a gene. The germline CDR1 and CDR2 sequences are LGHDT and YNNKEL (reference sequence). The CDR3 is 16 residues long. This CDR3 is CASSSRLAGDYRYAYF. Here the CDR3 DNA reads TGTGCCAGCAGCTCACGTCTAGCGGGAGATTACAGATACGCGTATTTT.

This chain uses TRBV6-1 with TRBJ2-3; maybe TRBD1 (5 bases). The CDR3 sequence is 14 residues long. Germline V gene sequence: CDR1 MNHNS, CDR2 SASEGT. With 6 bases removed from V and 14 bases from J, the gap between germline ends came to 24 bases. Here the CDR3 reads CASRFARTSSSAYF. CDR3 sequence (DNA): TGTGCCAGCAGATTTGCCCGGACATCCTCATCCGCGTATTTT.

The chain joins TRBV6-1 to TRBJ2-1, with D uncertain. Between the trimmed V and J ends, which lost 2 bases and 7 bases, there was a span of 12 bases. In germline, CDR1 is MNHNS, CDR2 SASEGT. The length of the CDR3 is 14 residues. The CDR3: CASSETWSANEQFF. The CDR3 DNA sequence: TGTGCCAGCAGTGAAACGTGGAGTGCGAATGAGCAGTTCTTC.

The chain combines TRBV20-1 with TRBJ2-7, with 10 bases fitting TRBD2. The J call may not be correct, given that the DNA end is closer to TRBJ2-5. This CDR3 is built from 13 residues. Germline-derived CDR1 and CDR2 are DFQATT and SNEGSKA (reference sequence). The CDR3, as DNA: TGCAGTGGCGAGCGGGAGGGCCTGGAGACCCAGTACTTC. Its protein is CSGEREGLETQYF.

The CDR3 nucleotides are TGTGCCAGCAGCCAAGGGACATCGTATAACAATGAGCAGTTCTTC. It yields the protein CASSQGTSYNNEQFF. The chain carries TRBV14 and TRBJ2-1, with D perhaps matching TRBD1 (5 bases). Germline V gene sequence: CDR1 SGHDN, CDR2 FVKESK. Trimming stripped 1 base from V and 5 bases from J, with 12 bases between. The CDR3 is 15 residues long.

The V and J genes are TRBV6-1 and TRBJ2-1; a possible D gene is TRBD1 (5 bases). CDR3 length: 15 amino acids. Trimming took 2 bases from V and 3 from J, leaving 11 bases between them. Germline CDR1 reads MNHNS; CDR2 reads SASEGT. CDR3 region: CASSEQGSYYNEQFF. The CDR3 DNA sequence: TGTGCCAGCAGTGAACAGGGCTCCTACTACAATGAGCAGTTCTTC.

In its sample, this clonotype was seen once. This chain links TRBV6-1 with TRBJ2-5, with 7 bases identical to TRBD1. CDR3 length: 13 amino acids. The V and J ends lost 6 bases and 11 bases, in that order; junction bases with no gene match: 12. In germline, CDR1 is MNHNS, CDR2 SASEGT. This chain's CDR3 is CASRTGQANEQYF. CDR3 bases: TGTGCCAGCAGGACTGGACAGGCCAATGAGCAGTACTTC.

V and J are TRBV10-3 and TRBJ1-2, with D unclear. The CDR3 length is 12 residues. Germline V gene lookup returns CDR1 ENHRY and CDR2 SYGVKD. Trimming stripped 11 bases from V and 8 bases from J, with 18 bases between. DNA for the CDR3: TGTGCCTCGAGGTCCTCCCCGGGCGGCTACACCTTC. Amino acids: CASRSSPGGYTF.

This clonotype has a handful of counts. The chain combines TRBV3-1 with TRBJ2-2, with D perhaps TRBD1 or TRBD2 (5 bases each). The V and J ends lost 4 bases and 7 bases respectively, with 10 bases between them. Germline V gene lookup returns CDR1 LGHDT and CDR2 YNNKEL (reference sequence). The CDR3 is 13 residues long. CDR3 in DNA: TGTGCCAGCAGCCCAGATGGGGGCGGGGAGCTGTTTTTT. The encoded protein is CASSPDGGGELFF.

The rearrangement uses TRBV9 and TRBJ2-7; TRBD1 aligns across 9 bases. The tail of the sequence fits TRBJ2-5 better, so the J call may be wrong. This CDR3 contains 15 residues. Germline-derived CDR1 and CDR2 are SGDLS and YYNGEE. CDR3 protein: CASSAGTGRKETQYF. CDR3 sequence (DNA): TGTGCCAGCAGCGCCGGGACAGGGCGAAAAGAGACCCAGTACTTC.

The CDR3 bases are TGTGCCAGTAGTGCTGTCGGACTAGGGACCTACAATGAGCAGTTCTTC. Amino acid sequence: CASSAVGLGTYNEQFF. This chain uses TRBV19 with TRBJ2-1; TRBD2 agrees at 7 bases. This CDR3 comprises 16 residues. With 5 bases clipped from V and 2 bases from J, the junction kept 9 bases outside the gene matches. Germline CDR1 is LNHDA and CDR2 is SQIVND (reference sequence).

V is TRBV20-1 and J is TRBJ2-5; D may be TRBD1 (5 bases). The CDR3 runs 13 residues. Germline CDR1 and CDR2: DFQATT and SNEGSKA (reference sequence). V was trimmed by 3 bases and J by 1 base, leaving 9 bases between them. CDR3 in amino acids: CSASRQTQETQYF. The CDR3 DNA is TGCAGTGCTAGTCGACAGACCCAAGAGACCCAGTACTTC.

This clonotype was observed a few times. A read error is possible here, since a much larger clone lies one base away. V and J are TRBV5-5 and TRBJ2-7; D remains unclear. Trimming cost V 1 base and J 3 bases, with 11 bases left between them. The CDR3 consists of 14 residues. Germline loops: CDR1 SGHKS, CDR2 YYEKEE (reference sequence). The CDR3 DNA is TGTGCCAGCAGCTTGCGCAGCAGGAACTACGAGCAGTACTTC. Protein: CASSLRSRNYEQYF.

CDR3 in DNA: TGTGCCAGCAGCTCGGGGGTAGATACGCAGTATTTT. Translation: CASSSGVDTQYF. This chain uses TRBV11-1 with TRBJ2-3, with D possibly TRBD2 on 6 matching bases. Germline V gene data show CDR1 as SGHAT and CDR2 as FQDESV (reference sequence). The CDR3 is 12 residues long. V was cut by 4 bases and J by 5 bases, with 7 bases left in between.

V is TRBV9 and J is TRBJ2-5; 9 bases line up with TRBD2. V was clipped by 6 bases and J by 2 bases; unmatched bases: 8. Germline loops: CDR1 SGDLS, CDR2 YYNGEE. The length of the CDR3 is 15 residues. Written as DNA, the CDR3 is TGTGCCAGCACCAACTCGGCGGGAGGGCAAGAGACCCAGTACTTC. It codes for CASTNSAGGQETQYF. The full variable domain, its missing parts supplied by reference TRBV9 and TRBJ2-5, is DSGVTQTPKHLITATGQRVTLRCSPRSGDLSVYWYQQSLDQGLQFLIQYYNGEERAKGNILERFSAQQFPDLHSELNLSSLELGDSALYFCASTNSAGGQETQYFGPGTRLLVL.

The table lists this clonotype with a few counts. This chain uses TRBV6-6 with TRBJ2-1, with 10 bases fitting TRBD2. Germline CDR1 is MNHNY and CDR2 is SVGAGI (reference sequence). The CDR3 has 16 amino acids. Germline trimming cut 5 bases from V and 6 bases from J; bases unmatched to any gene: 10. This chain's CDR3 is CASSPVTSGISNEQFF. CDR3 in DNA: TGTGCCAGCAGTCCCGTTACTAGCGGGATCTCCAATGAGCAGTTCTTC.

V usage is TRBV11-3 and J usage is TRBJ2-1, with D possibly called TRBD1 or TRBD2 (6 bases each). Germline CDR1 and CDR2: SGHNT and YENEEA. Trimming removed 5 bases from V and 3 bases from J, with 17 bases in between. The CDR3 extends over 16 amino acids. The CDR3 sequence: CASSPRGGTLYNEQFF. CDR3 in DNA: TGTGCCAGCAGCCCCCGAGGGGGGACTCTCTACAATGAGCAGTTCTTC.

J is TRBJ1-4 and V is TRBV5-1; TRBD1 matches at 7 bases. V was pared by 6 bases and J by 0 bases, with 8 bases of the junction left unmatched. The CDR3 runs to 16 residues. In germline, CDR1 is SGHRS, CDR2 YFSETQ. The CDR3 nucleotides read TGCGCCAGCACCCATACAGGGACAGCAACTAATGAAAAACTGTTTTTT. Its translation: CASTHTGTATNEKLFF.

The CDR3 nucleotides are TGCGCCAGCAGCCACCCAGACAGGGGCTCCTACAATGAGCAGTTCTTC. Its translation: CASSHPDRGSYNEQFF. The V gene is TRBV4-1, the J gene TRBJ2-1; 8 nucleotides align to TRBD1. J was trimmed by 0 bases and V by 3 bases; bases with no gene match: 4. The germline V gene has CDR1 MGHRA and CDR2 YSYEKL. This CDR3 spans 16 amino acids.

V and J are TRBV29-1 and TRBJ1-1; a possible D gene is TRBD1 (5 bases). Germline-derived CDR1 and CDR2 are SQVTM and ANQGSEA. Trimming shortened V by 6 bases and J by 3 bases, and 14 bases separated the two germline ends. This CDR3 region has 13 residues. CDR3 loop: CSVPGRGYTEAFF. The CDR3 DNA reads TGCAGCGTCCCAGGCCGGGGGTACACTGAAGCTTTCTTT. The variable domain in full, with the rest retrieved from reference TRBV29-1 and TRBJ1-1, is SAVISQKPSRDICQRGTSLTIQCQVDSQVTMMFWYRQQPGQSLTLIATANQGSEATYESGFVIDKFPISRPNLTFSTLTVSNMSPEDSSIYLCSVPGRGYTEAFFGQGTRLTVV.

The chain combines TRBV29-1 with TRBJ2-1; tentative D call: TRBD2 (5 bases). Germline loops: CDR1 SQVTM, CDR2 ANQGSEA. The CDR3 runs 14 residues. V was clipped by 2 bases and J by 7 bases, with 15 bases between them. Here the CDR3 DNA reads TGCAGCGTTGAAACCGGAGGTTGGGGAAATGAGCAGTTCTTC. This sequence encodes CSVETGGWGNEQFF.

There are a few counts of this clonotype. V usage is TRBV20-1 and J usage is TRBJ2-7; D is uncertain. CDR3 size: 12 residues. Germline V CDR1 and CDR2: DFQATT, SNEGSKA (reference sequence). Deletions cut 0 bases from V and 1 base from J, with 4 bases between. The CDR3 region is CSARDGSYEQYF. In DNA form, the CDR3 reads TGCAGTGCTAGAGATGGTTCCTACGAGCAGTACTTC.

This clonotype has more than one count but fewer than ten. The genes are TRBV28 and TRBJ2-5; 9 nucleotides line up with TRBD1. Germline lookup yields CDR1 MDHEN and CDR2 SYDVKM. The CDR3 runs to 15 residues. With 5 bases clipped from V and 5 bases from J, the junction kept 9 bases outside the gene matches. CDR3 amino acids: CASSPSRTGDETQYF. For the CDR3, the DNA is TGTGCCAGCAGTCCCTCCCGGACAGGGGACGAGACCCAGTACTTC.

The chain couples TRBV5-1 to TRBJ2-1; perhaps TRBD1 as D (5 bases). Germline CDR1 reads SGHRS; CDR2 reads YFSETQ. V lost 3 bases, J lost 10 bases, and 11 bases lay in between. CDR3 size: 12 residues. The CDR3 region is CASSWGTVEQFF. The CDR3 coding sequence is TGCGCCAGCAGCTGGGGCACAGTCGAGCAGTTCTTC.

This chain uses TRBV7-9 with TRBJ2-2, with 12 positions matching TRBD1. The CDR3 is 18 residues long. Germline-derived CDR1 and CDR2 are SEHNR and FQNEAQ (reference sequence). V shed 0 bases and J 2 bases; nucleotides not matched to a gene: 4. The CDR3 DNA is TGTGCCAGCAGCTTAGCTCCCGGGACAGGGGGCAACACCGGGGAGCTGTTTTTT. Encoded protein: CASSLAPGTGGNTGELFF.

This clonotype was observed at least ten times. V gene TRBV15 combines with J gene TRBJ2-5; no definite D call. The V gene lost 0 bases and the J gene lost 4 bases, with 3 bases spanning the gap. The CDR3 spans 12 residues. The germline CDR1 and CDR2 sequences are LNHNV and YYDKDF (reference sequence). The CDR3 here is CATSRDGETQYF. CDR3 sequence (DNA): TGTGCCACCAGCAGAGATGGAGAGACCCAGTACTTC.